What follows are 17 T cell receptor beta chains derived from one specimen sequenced in a study of cytomegalovirus exposure and HLA in healthy donors. With 60 Vbeta and 13 Jbeta primers, the PCR was carried out. TCRdb keeps only in-frame clones here, not all; method: immunoSEQ multiplex PCR. The repertoire holds approximately 220,000 clones, around 80% seen once, with more than 0.6% in the top ten. Sequencing used PBMCs. The receptors were sampled from a boy aged 2 to 10 in good health and CMV-seronegative.

The V and J genes are TRBV30 and TRBJ1-6; D gene uncertain. Germline CDR1 GTSNPN, CDR2 SVGIG (reference sequence). V lost 1 base to trimming and J lost 11 bases, with 9 bases between them. The CDR3 covers 12 residues. The CDR3 sequence: CAWSGIAAPLHF. CDR3 nucleotides: TGTGCCTGGAGTGGGATAGCGGCACCCCTCCACTTT.

This rearrangement joins TRBV25-1 to TRBJ2-5, with 9 positions matching TRBD2. The length of the CDR3 is 16 residues. V was pared by 9 bases and J by 5 bases, with 16 bases of the junction left unmatched. Germline values: CDR1 MGHDK, CDR2 SYGVNS. CDR3 loop: CASPRLAGPQGETQYF. The CDR3 DNA sequence: TGTGCCAGTCCGAGGCTAGCGGGGCCCCAGGGTGAGACCCAGTACTTC.

The J gene is TRBJ2-5, the V gene TRBV27; 8 bases line up with TRBD2. The CDR3 consists of 15 residues. Germline CDR1 reads MNHEY; CDR2 reads SMNVEV (reference sequence). J gave up 4 bases and V 6 bases, and 10 bases lay outside the gene matches. The DNA of the CDR3 is TGTGCCAGCAGCCCGGGACTAGGGGTCCGAGAGACCCAGTACTTC. This gives the protein CASSPGLGVRETQYF.

This rearrangement joins TRBV20-1 to TRBJ2-5; D unclear. The CDR3 runs to 11 residues. Germline V lookup: CDR1 DFQATT, CDR2 SNEGSKA (reference sequence). V was shortened by 3 bases and J by 5 bases, with 7 bases between the two germline ends. The CDR3 nucleotides read TGCAGTGCTAGGCCCAGGGAGACCCAGTACTTC. Amino acids: CSARPRETQYF.

The gene calls are TRBV9 and TRBJ1-4; a possible D gene is TRBD1 (5 bases). The CDR3 covers 15 residues. The V end was cut by 1 base, the J end by 7 bases, with 14 bases between. Germline V gene data show CDR1 as SGDLS and CDR2 as YYNGEE. DNA for the CDR3: TGTGCCAGCAGCGTATTCGGGACTGGCGGTGAAAAACTGTTTTTT. Translation gives CASSVFGTGGEKLFF.

This chain joins TRBV10-2 and TRBJ2-1; D gene ambiguous. CDR3 length: 12 residues. Between the trimmed V and J ends, which lost 2 bases and 10 bases, there was a span of 9 bases. In germline, CDR1 is WSHSY, CDR2 SAAADI. The CDR3: CASSEGHLEQFF. The CDR3 nucleotides are TGCGCCAGCAGTGAGGGGCATCTCGAGCAGTTCTTC.

The chain uses TRBV10-3 and TRBJ1-1, with D perhaps TRBD1 (5 bases). CDR1 is ENHRY, CDR2 SYGVKD, per germline. This CDR3 region has 15 residues. V was cut by 4 bases and J by 3 bases, with 15 bases left in between. The CDR3 bases are TGTGCCATCAGTGGTGGGGGGGGAAGGGACACTGAAGCTTTCTTT. Protein product: CAISGGGGRDTEAFF.

V is TRBV27 and J is TRBJ2-7; 10 nucleotides agree with TRBD2. The CDR3 covers 15 residues. V dropped 7 bases and J dropped 0; count of bases not matched to a gene: 6. In germline, CDR1 is MNHEY, CDR2 SMNVEV (reference sequence). The CDR3 DNA sequence: TGTGCCAGCAAACCTTCTAGCGGGAGCTCCTACGAGCAGTACTTC. It yields the protein CASKPSSGSSYEQYF.

V is TRBV7-9 and J is TRBJ1-2; 7 bases are shared with TRBD1. Germline V gene data show CDR1 as SEHNR and CDR2 as FQNEAQ (reference sequence). This CDR3 contains 17 residues. V gave up 5 bases and J gave up 4 bases; unmatched junction bases: 16. For the CDR3, the DNA is TGTGCCAGCAGCCACCTAACAGGGGAACCCGGAAGCTATGGCTACACCTTC. It translates to CASSHLTGEPGSYGYTF.

This sequence joins TRBV15 and TRBJ1-1; the D gene is possibly TRBD1 (5 bases). The germline CDR1 and CDR2 sequences are LNHNV and YYDKDF (reference sequence). The CDR3 runs 15 residues. Between the trimmed V and J ends, which lost 0 bases and 1 base, there was a span of 9 bases. For the CDR3, the DNA is TGTGCCACCAGCAGAGAGCCCAGGGAGAACACTGAAGCTTTCTTT. It codes for CATSREPRENTEAFF.

V usage is TRBV6-1 and J usage is TRBJ2-7; TRBD1 matches 7 bases. Germline loops: CDR1 MNHNS, CDR2 SASEGT. With 5 bases clipped from V and 3 bases from J, the junction kept 10 bases outside the gene matches. The CDR3 spans 15 residues. The CDR3: CASSLSTGQIYEQYF. The CDR3 DNA is TGTGCCAGCAGTCTATCTACGGGACAGATCTACGAGCAGTACTTC.

The chain carries TRBV6-5 and TRBJ2-7, with TRBD1 matching 8 bases. CDR1 and CDR2 from the germline V gene are MNHEY and SVGAGI. With V trimmed by 5 bases and J by 3 bases, 6 bases remained unmatched. This CDR3 has 14 residues. The CDR3 coding sequence is TGTGCCAGCAGTATCCGGGACAGGAACTACGAGCAGTACTTC. This sequence encodes CASSIRDRNYEQYF.

This clone appeared a few times. V usage is TRBV6-5 and J usage is TRBJ1-2, with TRBD1 matching 7 bases. Per the germline V gene, CDR1 is MNHEY and CDR2 is SVGAGI. There are 13 residues in the CDR3. With V trimmed by 0 bases and J by 11 bases, 6 bases remained unmatched. Here the CDR3 DNA reads TGTGCCAGCAGTTACTCGGACAGGTGGCCGTACACCTTC. It encodes CASSYSDRWPYTF.

The V and J genes are TRBV5-1 and TRBJ2-1; 9 bases are shared with TRBD1. V shed 0 bases, J shed 12 bases, and the junction held 13 bases outside the gene matches. The CDR3 runs 16 residues. Germline-derived CDR1 and CDR2 are SGHRS and YFSETQ. CDR3 residues: CASSLDRTQGAQGQFF. CDR3 DNA sequence: TGCGCCAGCAGCTTGGATAGAACACAGGGGGCGCAGGGGCAGTTCTTC.

A single count supports this clone. V and J are TRBV19 and TRBJ2-7, with 9 bases lining up with TRBD1. With V trimmed by 3 bases and J by 3 bases, 3 bases remained unmatched. The CDR3 totals 14 residues. Germline V gene lookup returns CDR1 LNHDA and CDR2 SQIVND (reference sequence). The CDR3 nucleotides are TGTGCCAGTAGTATGGGGACAGGGATCTACGAGCAGTACTTC. This codes for CASSMGTGIYEQYF.

The gene calls are TRBV27 and TRBJ1-5, with D perhaps TRBD1 (6 bases). The CDR3 totals 12 residues. The germline V gene has CDR1 MNHEY and CDR2 SMNVEV (reference sequence). Trimming pared 8 bases from V and 4 bases from J, leaving 9 bases between. The CDR3: CASQTGNQPQHF. The CDR3 coding sequence is TGTGCCAGCCAGACAGGAAATCAGCCCCAGCATTTT.

This clone was detected only a few times. The chain employs TRBV7-6 and TRBJ2-3, with 7 bases identical to TRBD1. The trim removed 1 base at V and 3 bases at J, leaving 4 bases unmatched. CDR3 length: 15 amino acids. Germline V gene lookup returns CDR1 SGHVS and CDR2 FNYEAQ. The DNA of the CDR3 is TGTGCCAGCAGCTTAGTTAGGGGGCGTACAGATACGCAGTATTTT. Translated, it gives CASSLVRGRTDTQYF.